The source of this T cell receptor (beta chain) is a study of blood T cell repertoires in COVID-19. For the study at large: Samples of COVID-19 (acute and convalescent) were obtained from the United States, Italy and Spain. The cDNA or gDNA used as material had been derived from T cells, B-cell-depleted T cells, or PBMCs.

The CDR3 covers 14 residues. V was clipped by 1 base and J by 1 base, with 7 bases between them. CDR1 is LGHDT and CDR2 is YNNKEL in the germline V gene (reference sequence). In the original workflow: Amplification of reference gene primers was used by the study to estimate nucleated cell counts. Using immunoSEQ multiplex PCR, the repertoire was profiled, and TCRdb retains in-frame clones only, with some absent. That table supplies the V and J calls and clone size; D and trimming were determined from the DNA. The sample shows under 200,000 clones, over 75% of them seen only once. The chain couples TRBV3-1 (or the pseudogene TRBV3-2) to TRBJ1-1; TRBD1 might be the D (5 bases). The sequence came from a man aged 65 to 85 who had recovered from COVID-19. Sequenced material: peripheral blood. This chain's CDR3 is CASSQVQGNTEAFF. The CDR3 DNA sequence: TGTGCCAGCAGCCAAGTGCAGGGGAACACTGAAGCTTTCTTT.